One and the same sample provided the 30 T cell receptor beta chains below, sequenced in a study of T cells in Graves' hyperthyroidism and ophthalmopathy. TCR beta CDR3 sequences were amplified from RNA transcripts. Researchers ran a first-round RT-PCR on the TCR CDR3 using the HTBI primer set. TCRdb reprocessed the multiplex PCR reads with MiXCR, giving one entry per CDR3 protein. This table holds some 360,000 distinct CDR3 sequences, approximately 15% found once. The sample comprised blood. Receptor source: a woman aged 60-70 years with Graves' hyperthyroidism.

This clonotype was detected ten times or more. V gene TRBV7-2 combines with J gene TRBJ2-2, with 10 bases matching TRBD2. Germline V CDR1 and CDR2: SGHTA, FQGNSA. This CDR3 contains 16 residues. V shed 6 bases, J shed 0 bases, and the junction held 4 bases outside the gene matches. CDR3 bases: TGTGCCAGCAGTAGTAGCGGGAGGACGAACACCGGGGAGCTGTTTTTT. Its translation: CASSSSGRTNTGELFF.

The chain carries TRBV6-1 and TRBJ2-7; either TRBD1 or TRBD2 may supply D (5 bases each). The CDR3 has 13 residues. The germline V gene has CDR1 MNHNS and CDR2 SASEGT. Trimming cost V 6 bases and J 4 bases, with 13 bases left between them. In nucleotides, the CDR3 is TGTGCCAGCAGAATGGGGGACCCTTACGAGCAGTACTTC. Translating it yields CASRMGDPYEQYF.

There are many counts of this clonotype. The chain links TRBV28 to TRBJ1-2; 8 bases align to TRBD1. With V trimmed by 7 bases and J by 7 bases, 8 bases remained unmatched. CDR3 length: 13 amino acids. Germline CDR1 reads MDHEN; CDR2 reads SYDVKM. The CDR3 DNA reads TGTGCCAGCACCATAGGACAGGGCGGTGGCTACACCTTC. Translation: CASTIGQGGGYTF.

The table lists this clonotype with many counts. The V call is TRBV9, the J call TRBJ2-3; 10 bases are a match to TRBD2. The length of the CDR3 is 16 residues. The V segment lost 0 bases and the J segment 4 bases; nucleotides outside the gene matches: 5. Per germline, CDR1 SGDLS and CDR2 YYNGEE. The CDR3 DNA is TGTGCCAGCAGCGTAGCACTAGCGGGGTTCCCAGATACGCAGTATTTT. Amino acids: CASSVALAGFPDTQYF.

This clonotype was counted only a few times. V and J are TRBV2 and TRBJ1-1, with D possibly being TRBD1 (5 bases). V lost 5 bases to trimming and J lost 2 bases, with 12 bases between them. Germline CDR1 reads SNHLY; CDR2 reads FYNNEI. The CDR3 loop spans 14 amino acids. CDR3 bases: TGTGCCAGCAGTCTCGGGGGATACAACACTGAAGCTTTCTTT. Translation: CASSLGGYNTEAFF.

This clonotype was counted a few times. J is TRBJ1-2 and V is TRBV28; 8 positions agree with TRBD1. Germline CDR1 MDHEN, CDR2 SYDVKM. The length of the CDR3 is 14 residues. After removal of 5 bases from V and 8 bases from J, the junction contained 10 bases not matched to a gene. For the CDR3, the DNA is TGTGCCAGCAGTCCAGGGGGCGCGGGTTCAGGCTACACCTTC. This codes for CASSPGGAGSGYTF.

This clonotype was seen ten or more times. This sequence joins TRBV11-3 and TRBJ2-1; 10 nucleotides agree with TRBD2. CDR1 is SGHNT and CDR2 is YENEEA in the germline V gene. The CDR3 extends over 17 amino acids. The junction had 12 bases not matched to a gene; V was cut back by 5 bases and J by 5 bases. This chain's CDR3 is CASSLREGAGGNNEQFF. CDR3 sequence (DNA): TGTGCCAGCAGCCTCCGGGAGGGAGCGGGAGGGAACAATGAGCAGTTCTTC.

At least ten counts were recorded for this clonotype. The V gene is TRBV11-2, the J gene TRBJ2-7; D gene unclear. V dropped 0 bases and J dropped 9 bases, with 15 bases sitting between them. Germline CDR1 is SGHAT and CDR2 is FQNNGV. This CDR3 is 14 amino acids long. Written as DNA, the CDR3 is TGTGCCAGCAGCTTAGATCCCGGAGTCTCCGTGCAGTACTTC. It encodes CASSLDPGVSVQYF.

This clonotype was picked up a small number of times. This CDR3 is CSVLMGETQYF. Written as DNA, the CDR3 is TGCAGCGTCCTTATGGGAGAGACCCAGTACTTC. This rearrangement joins TRBV29-1 to TRBJ2-5; D gene unclear. V was cut by 6 bases and J by 4 bases, with 9 bases left in between. CDR3 length equals 11 residues. CDR1 is SQVTM, CDR2 ANQGSEA, per germline.

This clonotype appeared many times. The V and J genes are TRBV7-9 and TRBJ2-6, with TRBD1 identical over 9 bases. In germline, CDR1 is SEHNR, CDR2 FQNEAQ (reference sequence). Trimming at V came to 4 bases and at J to 3 bases, leaving 7 bases not matched to a gene. The CDR3 consists of 17 residues. The CDR3 DNA sequence: TGTGCCAGCAGCTCACCGACAGGGGGAGGTGGGGCCAACGTCCTGACTTTC. Residues: CASSSPTGGGGANVLTF.

There are many counts of this clonotype. The chain links TRBV6-1 to TRBJ2-6, with D possibly TRBD2 on 5 matching bases. Germline CDR1 MNHNS, CDR2 SASEGT. V shed 5 bases and J shed 0 bases, with 8 bases lying between them. CDR3 length equals 15 residues. CDR3 sequence: CASSRGPSGANVLTF. CDR3 DNA sequence: TGTGCCAGCAGTCGGGGTCCCTCTGGGGCCAACGTCCTGACTTTC.

This clonotype was detected ten times or more. This chain connects TRBV18 to TRBJ1-1; 11 bases map to TRBD1. J gave up 5 bases and V 6 bases, and 5 bases lay outside the gene matches. CDR3 size: 14 residues. Germline-derived CDR1 and CDR2 are KGHSH and LQKENI. This CDR3 reads CASSMGQGETEAFF. The CDR3 DNA reads as TGTGCCAGCTCCATGGGACAGGGGGAAACTGAAGCTTTCTTT. Drawing the rest from reference TRBV18 and TRBJ1-1, the complete variable domain is NAGVMQNPRHLVRRRGQEARLRCSPMKGHSHVYWYRQLPEEGLKFMVYLQKENIIDESGMPKERFSAEFPKEGPSILRIQQVVRGDSAAYFCASSMGQGETEAFFGQGTRLTVV.

This clonotype was observed at least ten times. The chain carries TRBV19 and TRBJ2-7, with 9 bases that match TRBD1. Germline assignment: CDR1 LNHDA and CDR2 SQIVND (reference sequence). V lost 3 bases, J lost 6 bases, and 6 bases stayed unmatched. The CDR3 sequence is 14 residues long. The CDR3 DNA reads TGTGCCAGTAGTATGTGGGACAGGGAAGTCGAGCAGTACTTC. Protein: CASSMWDREVEQYF.

This clonotype came up many times. The chain recombines TRBV4-1 with TRBJ2-7; 11 bases agree with TRBD2. Unmatched junction bases numbered 10, after V lost 0 bases and J lost 0 bases. Per germline, CDR1 MGHRA and CDR2 YSYEKL. This CDR3 comprises 19 residues. The CDR3 loop is CASSQEWGTSGGSSYEQYF. In DNA form, the CDR3 reads TGCGCCAGCAGCCAAGAGTGGGGTACTAGCGGGGGCAGCTCCTACGAGCAGTACTTC.

This clonotype was found many times. The junction shows a germline mismatch at one end, possibly a read error. The rearrangement joins TRBV5-1 to TRBJ2-1; TRBD2 matches at 7 bases. Per the germline V gene, CDR1 is SGHRS and CDR2 is YFSETQ. This CDR3 is 14 amino acids long. This CDR3 is CASSRGVAYNEQFF. CDR3 sequence (DNA): TGTGCCAGCAGTCGGGGGGTAGCCTACAATGAGCAGTTCTTC.

The chain links TRBV18 to TRBJ2-2, with D possibly matching TRBD2 (6 bases). The CDR3 is made up of 16 amino acids. Trimming left V 2 bases short and J 4 bases short, with 14 bases between. In germline, CDR1 is KGHSH, CDR2 LQKENI. The CDR3 loop reads CASSPVGGSRTGELFF. The DNA of the CDR3 is TGTGCCAGCTCACCAGTGGGAGGATCGCGCACCGGGGAGCTGTTTTTT. Together with reference TRBV18 and TRBJ2-2, the CDR3 gives the full variable domain: NAGVMQNPRHLVRRRGQEARLRCSPMKGHSHVYWYRQLPEEGLKFMVYLQKENIIDESGMPKERFSAEFPKEGPSILRIQQVVRGDSAAYFCASSPVGGSRTGELFFGEGSRLTVL.

This clonotype was counted many times. The chain recombines TRBV27 with TRBJ2-7; TRBD2 matches 11 bases. Germline loops: CDR1 MNHEY, CDR2 SMNVEV (reference sequence). The J segment lost 2 bases and the V segment lost 6 bases, leaving 6 bases of the junction unmatched. CDR3 length: 15 amino acids. The chain's CDR3 is CASRTLTSGTYEQYF. In DNA, the CDR3 is TGTGCCAGCAGAACGCTGACTAGCGGGACCTACGAGCAGTACTTC.

A remark on this clonotype: An end of the junction differs from the germline gene, which may be a read error. V gene TRBV20-1 combines with J gene TRBJ2-1; 11 bases fit TRBD2. The CDR3 length is 24 residues. Germline CDR1 reads DFQATT; CDR2 reads SNEGSKA (reference sequence). The CDR3 nucleotides read TGCAGTGCTAGAAAGCCTTTCGGACAGGTGACGACTAGCGGGGAAGGAGCCTCCTTCAATGAGCAGTTCTTC. It codes for CSARKPFGQVTTSGEGASFNEQFF.

This clonotype was counted at least ten times. V and J are TRBV5-1 and TRBJ1-1, with a tentative D call TRBD1 (5 bases). V was trimmed by 2 bases and J by 1 base, leaving 21 bases between them. CDR1 and CDR2 from the germline V gene are SGHRS and YFSETQ. The length of the CDR3 is 18 residues. CDR3 sequence reads: CASSLPPRAGVRNTEAFF. CDR3 DNA sequence: TGCGCCAGCAGCTTACCTCCTCGGGCGGGGGTAAGGAACACTGAAGCTTTCTTT.

This clonotype was recorded a few times. This chain uses TRBV24-1 with TRBJ2-7; 8 bases map to TRBD1. Germline values: CDR1 KGHDR, CDR2 SFDVKD. This CDR3 spans 16 amino acids. Losses at the gene ends were 0 bases for V and 3 bases for J; bases not matched to a gene: 6. As DNA, the CDR3 is TGTGCCACCAGTGATTTGGCCCGGACAGGGCACTACGAGCAGTACTTC. It specifies CATSDLARTGHYEQYF.

This clonotype occurred a few times. The CDR3 protein is CASSLFPFSGQVGQETQYF. The CDR3 nucleotides are TGCGCCAGCAGCTTGTTCCCTTTCTCGGGCCAGGTGGGCCAAGAGACCCAGTACTTC. This chain connects TRBV5-1 to TRBJ2-5; no definite D call. The CDR3 has 19 amino acids. The germline V gene has CDR1 SGHRS and CDR2 YFSETQ. V was pared by 1 base and J by 1 base, with 23 bases between.

In regard to this clonotype: This clone may be a read error of a much larger clone one base away. The chain joins TRBV18 to TRBJ1-1; the D is unclear. From germline, CDR1 is KGHSH and CDR2 LQKENI. The V and J ends lost 4 bases and 7 bases respectively, with 10 bases between them. CDR3 length equals 12 residues. The CDR3 DNA sequence: TGTGCCAGCTCACGGTCCGGCGATGAAGCTTTCTTT. Encoded protein: CASSRSGDEAFF.

The J gene is TRBJ2-2, the V gene TRBV6-1; TRBD1 matches 8 bases. CDR3 size: 15 residues. The V gene end was trimmed by 6 bases and the J gene end by 3 bases; junction bases not matched to a gene: 6. Germline assignment: CDR1 MNHNS and CDR2 SASEGT. The CDR3: CASSSTGADTGELFF. The CDR3 nucleotides read TGTGCCAGCAGCTCGACAGGGGCCGACACCGGGGAGCTGTTTTTT.

The chain links TRBV5-6 to TRBJ1-5; 7 nucleotides match TRBD1. V dropped 2 bases and J dropped 6; count of bases not matched to a gene: 8. Germline V gene data show CDR1 as SGHDT and CDR2 as YYEEEE. The CDR3 spans 15 residues. The CDR3 sequence: CASSFQGVWSQPQHF. The DNA for the CDR3 is TGTGCCAGCAGCTTCCAGGGGGTATGGAGTCAGCCCCAGCATTTT.

This clonotype was observed a handful of times. In DNA, the CDR3 is TGTGCCACCAGTGGGGCTAGCGGGGCTTCGAACACCGGGGAGCTGTTTTTT. The encoded protein is CATSGASGASNTGELFF. The chain uses TRBV24-1 and TRBJ2-2; TRBD2 matches 9 bases. Trimming took 5 bases from V and 0 from J; bases not matched to a gene: 6. The CDR3 loop spans 17 amino acids. CDR1 and CDR2 from the germline V gene are KGHDR and SFDVKD.

This clonotype was seen repeatedly, ten times or more. CDR3 DNA sequence: TGTGCCAGCACTCAGGGAGCTAACTATGGCTACACCTTC. This gives the protein CASTQGANYGYTF. The V call is TRBV6-1, the J call TRBJ1-2; tentative D call: TRBD1 (5 bases). Germline lookup yields CDR1 MNHNS and CDR2 SASEGT. V was clipped by 7 bases and J by 0 bases, with 9 bases between them. The CDR3 contains 13 residues.

This clonotype was picked up many times. The genes are TRBV20-1 and TRBJ2-1; D might be TRBD2 (6 bases). Per the germline V gene, CDR1 is DFQATT and CDR2 is SNEGSKA (reference sequence). The ends were cut back, 4 bases at V and 0 bases at J, with 13 bases in the middle. CDR3 length: 15 amino acids. CDR3 DNA: TGCAGTGCTAACCTCTTCGGGAGCTCCTACAATGAGCAGTTCTTC. Its translation: CSANLFGSSYNEQFF.

This clonotype was observed many times. This sequence joins TRBV27 and TRBJ2-5; the match to TRBD1 covers 10 bases. The CDR3 totals 14 residues. Germline loops: CDR1 MNHEY, CDR2 SMNVEV (reference sequence). V lost 8 bases and J lost 7; bases outside the gene matches: 10. The CDR3 loop is CASATGTGVGTQYF. The CDR3 region has the DNA TGTGCCAGCGCCACAGGGACAGGGGTGGGGACCCAGTACTTC.

This clonotype was detected only once. A much larger clone lies a single base off, so this may be a read error. The J gene is TRBJ2-5, the V gene TRBV20-1, with 8 bases that match TRBD2. Germline V CDR1 and CDR2: DFQATT, SNEGSKA (reference sequence). This CDR3 is 15 amino acids long. In nucleotides, the CDR3 is TGCAGTGCTAGTGCGGGCGGGAGGAGCCAAGAGATCCAGTACTTC. Protein product: CSASAGGRSQEIQYF.

This clonotype was seen ten or more times. The V and J genes are TRBV3-1 and TRBJ2-1, with a weak D call TRBD2 (6 bases). CDR1 and CDR2 from the germline V gene are LGHDT and YNNKEL (reference sequence). This CDR3 spans 17 amino acids. The ends were cut back, 0 bases at V and 0 bases at J, with 12 bases in the middle. The CDR3 reads CASSQEGDGSSYNEQFF. CDR3 sequence (DNA): TGTGCCAGCAGCCAAGAGGGGGACGGGAGCTCCTACAATGAGCAGTTCTTC.